These 8 T cell receptor beta chains came from one sample sequenced in a study of OX40 agonist ivuxolimab in advanced cancers. Generated by immunoSEQ multiplex PCR, the TCRdb table keeps only in-frame clones and is missing some. The sample holds fewer than 30,000 clones, around 86% seen once. This material consisted of CD4+ or CD8+ T cells sorted from blood, taken in a trial of the OX40 agonist ivuxolimab. All receptors come from an adult with an advanced solid tumor such as melanoma, head and neck, liver or kidney cancer.

This clone was detected once. J is TRBJ1-1 and V is TRBV4-2, with a weak D call TRBD1 (6 bases). The CDR3 loop spans 13 amino acids. Per germline, CDR1 LGHNA and CDR2 YNFKEQ. V was pared by 6 bases and J by 3 bases, with 11 bases between. The chain's CDR3 is CASSRGDYTEAFF. The CDR3 DNA reads as TGTGCCAGCAGTAGGGGGGATTACACTGAAGCTTTCTTT.

V and J are TRBV23-1 and TRBJ1-4; D ambiguous. TRBV23-1 is identified as an open reading frame with a role that is uncertain. The CDR3 spans 11 residues. V was cut by 4 bases and J by 9 bases, with 6 bases left in between. DNA for the CDR3: TGCGCCAGCAGTCCCCGACAAAAACTGTTTTTT. Protein product: CASSPRQKLFF.

This clone showed up just once. The CDR3 is CASSLGPGDYGYTF. In nucleotides, the CDR3 is TGTGCCAGCAGCCTAGGTCCGGGTGACTATGGCTACACCTTC. V is TRBV7-2 and J is TRBJ1-2; no reliable D call. Germline CDR1 SGHTA, CDR2 FQGNSA. Trimming shortened V by 5 bases and J by 3 bases, and 13 bases separated the two germline ends. There are 14 residues in the CDR3. The full variable domain, completed using reference TRBV7-2 and TRBJ1-2, is GAGVSQSPSNKVTEKGKDVELRCDPISGHTALYWYRQSLGQGLEFLIYFQGNSAPDKSGLPSDRFSAERTGGSVSTLTIQRTQQEDSAVYLCASSLGPGDYGYTFGSGTRLTVV.

The chain combines TRBV7-2 with TRBJ1-3; D not resolved. CDR3 size: 14 residues. V was trimmed by 1 base and J by 0 bases, leaving 4 bases between them. CDR1 SGHTA and CDR2 FQGNSA come from the germline V gene. The CDR3 loop is CASSLGGSGNTIYF. The CDR3 nucleotides are TGTGCCAGCAGCTTAGGGGGCTCTGGAAACACCATATATTTT.

In this sample, this clone turned up once. The gene calls are TRBV11-2 and TRBJ1-1; the match to TRBD1 covers 10 bases. V lost 5 bases and J lost 8; bases outside the gene matches: 5. Per germline, CDR1 SGHAT and CDR2 FQNNGV. This CDR3 is 13 amino acids long. CDR3 bases: TGTGCCAGCAGCCTGGGACAGGGGAGAGAAGCTTTCTTT. Amino acid sequence: CASSLGQGREAFF.

This clone came up once. V and J are TRBV9 and TRBJ1-3, with TRBD1 matching 7 bases. Per germline, CDR1 SGDLS and CDR2 YYNGEE. The CDR3 spans 14 residues. The V gene end was trimmed by 4 bases and the J gene end by 9 bases; junction bases not matched to a gene: 10. The CDR3 loop is CASSLGQARGTIYF. The CDR3 DNA reads TGTGCCAGCAGCTTAGGACAGGCCCGAGGCACCATATATTTT.

The CDR3 is CASSQEPGQGMNTEAFF. Here the CDR3 DNA reads TGCGCCAGCAGCCAAGAGCCGGGACAGGGGATGAACACTGAAGCTTTCTTT. The chain joins TRBV4-3 to TRBJ1-1; 10 positions match TRBD1. The junction had 4 bases not matched to a gene; V was cut back by 0 bases and J by 0 bases. The CDR3 loop spans 17 amino acids. The germline CDR1 and CDR2 sequences are LGHNA and YSLEER.

The chain links TRBV19 to TRBJ2-1, with 12 bases identical to TRBD2. The CDR3 consists of 15 residues. V shed 3 bases and J 7 bases; nucleotides not matched to a gene: 4. Looked up from germline, CDR1 is LNHDA and CDR2 is SQIVND (reference sequence). This CDR3 is CASSIGTSGLNEQFF. CDR3 nucleotides: TGTGCCAGTAGTATCGGGACTAGCGGGTTGAATGAGCAGTTCTTC.